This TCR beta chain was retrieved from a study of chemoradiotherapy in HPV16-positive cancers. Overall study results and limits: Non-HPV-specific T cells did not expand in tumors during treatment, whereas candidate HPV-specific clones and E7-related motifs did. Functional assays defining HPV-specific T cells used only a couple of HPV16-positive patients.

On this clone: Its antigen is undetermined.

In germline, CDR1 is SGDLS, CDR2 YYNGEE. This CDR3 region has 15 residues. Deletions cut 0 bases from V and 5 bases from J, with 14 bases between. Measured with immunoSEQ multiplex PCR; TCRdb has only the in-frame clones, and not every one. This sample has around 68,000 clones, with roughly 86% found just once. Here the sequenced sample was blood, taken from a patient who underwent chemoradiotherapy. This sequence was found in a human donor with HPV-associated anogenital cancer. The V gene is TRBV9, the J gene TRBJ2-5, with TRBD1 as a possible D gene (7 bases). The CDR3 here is CASSVGRGRGETQYF. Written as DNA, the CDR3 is TGTGCCAGCAGCGTAGGGAGGGGGCGCGGGGAGACCCAGTACTTC.